The clone carrying this T cell receptor (beta chain) has only a few counts. Its specificity is unknown. Time point in this sample: patch test 1, 2 weeks after DPC sensitization. Treatment defined: therapeutic diphenylcyclopropenone sensitization with weekly scalp DPC. Sequencing started from total RNA isolated from unfractionated whole blood. The germline V and J ends were trimmed by 5 bases and 3 bases, with 11 bases remaining between them. This CDR3 has 13 residues. Germline lookup yields CDR1 LNHDA and CDR2 SQIVND (reference sequence). The sample originates from a study of human T cells and chemical hapten exposure. Turning to the study itself: Affected patients, primarily female, had alopecia areata, totalis or universalis.

Each CDR3 protein gets one entry after TCRdb re-called the RACE reads with MiXCR. This table holds tens of thousands of distinct CDR3 sequences, about 10% found once. Broader study findings: Large CDR3 similarity clusters arose significantly more often from expanded TCRs than from controls. DPC sensitization produced no change in TCRs with frequency above 1 in 1000.

The receptor's source is a woman in her fifties or sixties with alopecia areata. Some clones in this sample may be carry-over from other donors' samples. The sample consisted of whole blood, taken in connection with sensitization to the hapten diphenylcyclopropenone (DPC). The chain uses TRBV19 and TRBJ2-7, with unresolved D. The CDR3 is CASSQTPNYEQYF. DNA for the CDR3: TGTGCCAGTAGTCAGACACCTAACTACGAGCAGTACTTC.